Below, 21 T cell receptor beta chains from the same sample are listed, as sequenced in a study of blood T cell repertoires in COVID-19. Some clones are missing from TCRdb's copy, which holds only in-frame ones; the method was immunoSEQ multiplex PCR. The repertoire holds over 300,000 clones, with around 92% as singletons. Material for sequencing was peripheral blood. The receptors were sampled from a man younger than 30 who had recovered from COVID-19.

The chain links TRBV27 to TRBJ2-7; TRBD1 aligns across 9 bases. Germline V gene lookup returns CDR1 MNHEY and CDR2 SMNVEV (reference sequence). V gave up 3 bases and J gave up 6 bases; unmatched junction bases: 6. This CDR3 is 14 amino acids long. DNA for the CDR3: TGTGCCAGCAGTTTCCACAGGGGGCCTAGCGAGCAGTACTTC. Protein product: CASSFHRGPSEQYF.

CDR3 region: CASSQAGDTSYEQYF. CDR3 nucleotide sequence: TGCGCCAGCAGCCAAGCAGGGGACACCTCCTACGAGCAGTACTTC. This chain joins TRBV4-1 and TRBJ2-7, with D possibly being TRBD1 (6 bases). Germline V gives CDR1 MGHRA, CDR2 YSYEKL. The CDR3 has 15 residues. V gave up 1 base and J gave up 0 bases, with 10 bases separating them.

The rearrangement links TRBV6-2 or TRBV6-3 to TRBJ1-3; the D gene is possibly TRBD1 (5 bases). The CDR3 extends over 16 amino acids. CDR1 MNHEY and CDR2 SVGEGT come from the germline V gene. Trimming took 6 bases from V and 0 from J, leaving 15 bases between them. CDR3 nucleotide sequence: TGTGCCAGCAGACCTCTGACAGTGAGCTCTGGAAACACCATATATTTT. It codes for CASRPLTVSSGNTIYF.

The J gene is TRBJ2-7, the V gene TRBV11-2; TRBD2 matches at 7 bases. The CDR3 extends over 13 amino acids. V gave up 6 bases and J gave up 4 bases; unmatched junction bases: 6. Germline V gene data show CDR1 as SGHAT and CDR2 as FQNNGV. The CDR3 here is CASSLGGRYEQYF. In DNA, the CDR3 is TGTGCCAGCAGTTTGGGGGGGAGGTACGAGCAGTACTTC.

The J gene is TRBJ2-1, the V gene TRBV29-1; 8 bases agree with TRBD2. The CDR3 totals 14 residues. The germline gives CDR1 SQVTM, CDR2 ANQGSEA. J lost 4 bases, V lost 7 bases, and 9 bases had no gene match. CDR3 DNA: TGCAGCGGCAAGACTAGCGCGTTATACAATGAGCAGTTCTTC. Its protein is CSGKTSALYNEQFF.

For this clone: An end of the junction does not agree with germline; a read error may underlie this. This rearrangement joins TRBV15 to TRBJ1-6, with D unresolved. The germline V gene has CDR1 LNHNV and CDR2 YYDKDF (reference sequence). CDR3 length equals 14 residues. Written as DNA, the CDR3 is TGTGCCACCAGGGAGGGCTCCTATAACTCACCCCTCCACTTT. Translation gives CATREGSYNSPLHF.

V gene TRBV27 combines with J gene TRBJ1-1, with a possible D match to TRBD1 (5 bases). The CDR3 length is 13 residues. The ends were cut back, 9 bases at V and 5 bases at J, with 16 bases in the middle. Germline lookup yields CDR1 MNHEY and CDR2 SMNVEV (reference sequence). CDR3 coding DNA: TGTGCCAGTTCGAACCAGGGATCGACTGAAGCTTTCTTT. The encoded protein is CASSNQGSTEAFF.

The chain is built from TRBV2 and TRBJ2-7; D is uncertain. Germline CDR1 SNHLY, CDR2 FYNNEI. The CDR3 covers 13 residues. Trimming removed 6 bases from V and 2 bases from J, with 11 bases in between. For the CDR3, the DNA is TGTGCCAGCAGCCTTCGACTGGCCTACGAGCAGTACTTC. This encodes CASSLRLAYEQYF.

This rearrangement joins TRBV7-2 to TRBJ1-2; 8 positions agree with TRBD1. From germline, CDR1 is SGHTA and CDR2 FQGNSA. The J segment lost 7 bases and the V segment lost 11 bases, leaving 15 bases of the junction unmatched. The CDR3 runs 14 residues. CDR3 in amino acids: CAEHVGQVQGGYTF. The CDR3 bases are TGTGCCGAACATGTGGGACAGGTTCAGGGTGGCTACACCTTC.

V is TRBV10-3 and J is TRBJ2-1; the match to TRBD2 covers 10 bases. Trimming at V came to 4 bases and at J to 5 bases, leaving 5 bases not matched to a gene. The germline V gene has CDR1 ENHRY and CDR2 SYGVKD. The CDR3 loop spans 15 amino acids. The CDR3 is CAISALAGGDNEQFF. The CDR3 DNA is TGTGCCATCAGTGCATTAGCGGGGGGTGACAATGAGCAGTTCTTC.

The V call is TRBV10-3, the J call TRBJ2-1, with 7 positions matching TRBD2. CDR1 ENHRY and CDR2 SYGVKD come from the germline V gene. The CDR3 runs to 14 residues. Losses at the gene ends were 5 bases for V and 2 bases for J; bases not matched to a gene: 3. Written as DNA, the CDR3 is TGTGCCATCAGTTCGACTAGCACCTACAATGAGCAGTTCTTC. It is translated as CAISSTSTYNEQFF.

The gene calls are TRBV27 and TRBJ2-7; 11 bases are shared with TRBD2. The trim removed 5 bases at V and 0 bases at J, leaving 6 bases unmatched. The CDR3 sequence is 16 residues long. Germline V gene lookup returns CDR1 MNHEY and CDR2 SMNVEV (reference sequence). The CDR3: CASSPRLAGSSYEQYF. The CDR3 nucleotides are TGTGCCAGCAGTCCCCGACTAGCGGGGTCCTCCTACGAGCAGTACTTC.

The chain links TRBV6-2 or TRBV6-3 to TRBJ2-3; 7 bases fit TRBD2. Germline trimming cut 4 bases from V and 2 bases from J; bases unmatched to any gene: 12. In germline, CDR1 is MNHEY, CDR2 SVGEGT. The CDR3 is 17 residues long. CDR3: CASSSLTSPPLTDTQYF. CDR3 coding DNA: TGTGCCAGCAGTTCTCTGACTAGCCCTCCTCTCACAGATACGCAGTATTTT.

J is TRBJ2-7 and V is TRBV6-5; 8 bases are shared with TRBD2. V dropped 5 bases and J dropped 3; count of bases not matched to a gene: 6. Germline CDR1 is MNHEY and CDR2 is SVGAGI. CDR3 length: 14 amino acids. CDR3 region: CASSLRGEIYEQYF. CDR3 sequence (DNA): TGTGCCAGCAGTCTGCGGGGGGAAATCTACGAGCAGTACTTC.

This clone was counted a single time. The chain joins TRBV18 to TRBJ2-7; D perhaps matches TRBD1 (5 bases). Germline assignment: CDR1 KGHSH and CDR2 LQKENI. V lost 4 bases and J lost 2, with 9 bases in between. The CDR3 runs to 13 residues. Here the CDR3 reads CASSQGPTYEQYF. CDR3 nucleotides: TGTGCCAGCTCACAGGGGCCTACCTACGAGCAGTACTTC.

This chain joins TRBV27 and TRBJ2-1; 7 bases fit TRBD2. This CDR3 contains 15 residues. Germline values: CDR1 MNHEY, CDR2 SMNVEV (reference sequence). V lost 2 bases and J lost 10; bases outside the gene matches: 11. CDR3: CASSLPGTTLGEQFF. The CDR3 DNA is TGTGCCAGCAGTTTACCCGGGACTACCCTGGGGGAGCAGTTCTTC.

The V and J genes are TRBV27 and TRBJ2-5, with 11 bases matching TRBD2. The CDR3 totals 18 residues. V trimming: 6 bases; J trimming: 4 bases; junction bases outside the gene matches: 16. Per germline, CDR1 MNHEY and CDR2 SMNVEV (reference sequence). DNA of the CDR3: TGTGCCAGCAGCTCTGTCGGGGTAGCGGGAGGGTTGCCAGAGACCCAGTACTTC. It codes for CASSSVGVAGGLPETQYF.

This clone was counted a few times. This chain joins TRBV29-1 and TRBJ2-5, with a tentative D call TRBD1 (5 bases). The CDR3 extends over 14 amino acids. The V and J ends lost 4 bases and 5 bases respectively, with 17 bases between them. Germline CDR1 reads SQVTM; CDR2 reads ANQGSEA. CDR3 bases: TGCAGCGTTGTGGTGGGGCTGGGGCTCGAGACCCAGTACTTC. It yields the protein CSVVVGLGLETQYF.

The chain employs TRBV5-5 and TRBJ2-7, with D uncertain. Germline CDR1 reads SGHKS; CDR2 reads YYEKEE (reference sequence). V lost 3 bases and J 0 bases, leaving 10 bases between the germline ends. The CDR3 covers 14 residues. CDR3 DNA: TGTGCCAGCAGCTCGGAATGGAGCTCCTACGAGCAGTACTTC. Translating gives CASSSEWSSYEQYF.

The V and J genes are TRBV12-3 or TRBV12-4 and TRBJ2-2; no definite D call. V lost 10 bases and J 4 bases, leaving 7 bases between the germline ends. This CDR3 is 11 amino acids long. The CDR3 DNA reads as TGTGCCATCGCGTCCACCGGGGAGCTGTTTTTT. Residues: CAIASTGELFF.

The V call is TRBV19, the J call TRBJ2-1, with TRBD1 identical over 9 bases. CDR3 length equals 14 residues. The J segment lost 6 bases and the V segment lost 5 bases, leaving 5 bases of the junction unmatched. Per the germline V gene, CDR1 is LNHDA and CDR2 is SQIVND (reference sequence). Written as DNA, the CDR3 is TGTGCCAGTAGTCCGGGACAGGGTGGCAATGAGCAGTTCTTC. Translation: CASSPGQGGNEQFF.